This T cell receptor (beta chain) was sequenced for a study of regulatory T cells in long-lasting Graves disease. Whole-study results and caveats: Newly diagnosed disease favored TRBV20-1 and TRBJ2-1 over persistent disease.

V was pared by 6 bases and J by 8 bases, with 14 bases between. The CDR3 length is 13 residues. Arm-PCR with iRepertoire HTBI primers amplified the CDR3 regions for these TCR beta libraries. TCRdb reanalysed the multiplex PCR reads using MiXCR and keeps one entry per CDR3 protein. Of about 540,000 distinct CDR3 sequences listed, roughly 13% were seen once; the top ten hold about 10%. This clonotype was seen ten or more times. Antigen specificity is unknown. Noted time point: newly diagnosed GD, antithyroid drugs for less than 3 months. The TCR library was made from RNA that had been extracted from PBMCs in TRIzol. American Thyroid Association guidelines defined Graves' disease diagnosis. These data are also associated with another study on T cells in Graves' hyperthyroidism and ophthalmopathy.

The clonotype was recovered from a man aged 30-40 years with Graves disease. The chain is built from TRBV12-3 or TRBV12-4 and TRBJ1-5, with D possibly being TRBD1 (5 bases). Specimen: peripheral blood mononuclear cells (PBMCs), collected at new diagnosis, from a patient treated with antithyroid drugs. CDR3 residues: CASSYRRREPQHF. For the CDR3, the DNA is TGTGCCAGCAGCTACAGGAGGAGGGAGCCCCAGCATTTT.